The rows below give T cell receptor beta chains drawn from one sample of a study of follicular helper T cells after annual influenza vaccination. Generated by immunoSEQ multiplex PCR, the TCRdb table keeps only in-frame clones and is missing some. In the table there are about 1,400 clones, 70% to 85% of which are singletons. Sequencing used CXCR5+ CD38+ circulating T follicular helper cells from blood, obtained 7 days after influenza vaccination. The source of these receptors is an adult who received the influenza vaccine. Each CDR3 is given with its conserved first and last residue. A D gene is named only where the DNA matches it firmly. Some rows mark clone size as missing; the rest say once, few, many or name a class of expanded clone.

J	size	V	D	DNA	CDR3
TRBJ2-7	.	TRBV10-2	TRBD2	TGCGCCAGCAGTGATCCAGCGGGAGGGCTAAACGAGCAGTACTTC	CASSDPAGGLNEQYF
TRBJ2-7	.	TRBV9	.	TGTGCCAGCAGCCCGACGCAGGACCGTATCCACGAGCAGTACTTC	CASSPTQDRIHEQYF
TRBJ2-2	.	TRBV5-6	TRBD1	TGTGCCAGCAGCTTTGGGACAGGGCCGAACACCGGGGAGCTGTTTTTT	CASSFGTGPNTGELFF
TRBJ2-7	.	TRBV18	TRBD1	TGTGCCAGCTCACCGATCGCACAGGGGCTGAGGGTCGAGCAGTACTTC	CASSPIAQGLRVEQYF
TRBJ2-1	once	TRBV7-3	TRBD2	TGTGCCAGCAGCTTAGGGCTAGCGGGGTACAATGAGCAGTTCTTC	CASSLGLAGYNEQFF
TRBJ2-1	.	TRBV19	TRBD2	TGTGCCAGTAGTGGTCTAGCGGGACAGAGCTCCTACAATGAGCAGTTCTTC	CASSGLAGQSSYNEQFF
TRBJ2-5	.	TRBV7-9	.	TGTGCCACCTATACACCTAAGGCGGTGTTTCAGGGCCAAGAGACCCAGTACTTC	CATYTPKAVFQGQETQYF
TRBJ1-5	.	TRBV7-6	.	TGTGCCAGCAGCTTAATGACGGGAGGGGGTCAGCCCCAGCATTTT	CASSLMTGGGQPQHF
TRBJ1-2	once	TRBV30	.	TGTGCCTGGGAACCCGGGGCTTCCTATGGCTACACCTTC	CAWEPGASYGYTF
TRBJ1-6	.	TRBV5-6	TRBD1	TGTGCCAGCACCTCTGACAGGGGAGATCGTATAGGGAATTCACCCCTCCACTTT	CASTSDRGDRIGNSPLHF
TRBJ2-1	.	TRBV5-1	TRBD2	TGCGCCAGCAGCTTTTCAGCGGGAGCCTTCGAAGAAAATGAGCAGTTCTTC	CASSFSAGAFEENEQFF
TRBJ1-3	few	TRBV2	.	TGTGCCAGCAGTGAAGAGAGTAGAAACACCATATATTTT	CASSEESRNTIYF
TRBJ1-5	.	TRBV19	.	TGTGCCAGTAGTATGGGGTCTGGCGGAAGCAATCAGCCCCAGCATTTT	CASSMGSGGSNQPQHF
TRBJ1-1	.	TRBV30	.	TGTGCCTGGGTACTGCGGGAGCTTGAAGCTTTCTTT	CAWVLRELEAFF
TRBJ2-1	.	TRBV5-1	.	TGCGCCAGCAGCTCCGGGACATCGGATGAGCAGTTCTTC	CASSSGTSDEQFF
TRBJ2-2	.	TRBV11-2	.	TGTGCCAGCAGGGTTTCCACCGGGGAGCTGTTTTTT	CASRVSTGELFF
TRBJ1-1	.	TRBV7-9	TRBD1	TGTGCCAGCAGGCGGACAGGGAGCACTGAAGCTTTCTTT	CASRRTGSTEAFF
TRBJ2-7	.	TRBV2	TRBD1	TGTGCCAGCAGAGGGACAGCCTACGAGCAGTACTTC	CASRGTAYEQYF
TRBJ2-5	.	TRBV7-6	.	TGTGCCAGCAGCTTTTCAAGGGCAGAGACCCAGTACTTC	CASSFSRAETQYF
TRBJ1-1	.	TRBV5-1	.	TGCGCCAGCAGCGTGGCCGGGACGCAGAACACTGAAGCTTTCTTT	CASSVAGTQNTEAFF
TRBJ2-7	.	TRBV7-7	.	TGTGCTAGCAGCTTAGGCACGGTGCACGAGCAGTACTTC	CASSLGTVHEQYF
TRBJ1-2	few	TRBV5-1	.	TGCGCCAGCAGCTTAGGGGACACCAAAGCTAACTATGGCTACACCTTC	CASSLGDTKANYGYTF
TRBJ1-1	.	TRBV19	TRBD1	TGTGCCAGTAGCCCGGGACAGGGGAATTGGGAAAAGAACACTGAAGCTTTCTTT	CASSPGQGNWEKNTEAFF
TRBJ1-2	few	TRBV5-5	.	TGTGCCAGCCGAAAGGGCGGCTATGGCTACACCTTC	CASRKGGYGYTF
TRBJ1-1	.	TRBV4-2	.	TGTGCCAGCAGCCAGTTCAGGGATATAAACACTGAAGCTTTCTTT	CASSQFRDINTEAFF
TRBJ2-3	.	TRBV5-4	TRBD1	TGTGCCAGCAGCTTGGGATCGGGACAGAACACAGATACGCAGTATTTT	CASSLGSGQNTDTQYF
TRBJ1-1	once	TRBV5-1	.	TGCGCCAGCAGTAGGGACACTGAAGCTTTCTTT	CASSRDTEAFF